This T cell receptor beta chain was recovered during a study of a mutant IDH1 vaccine in newly diagnosed glioma. V was cut by 0 bases and J by 3 bases, with 14 bases left in between. CDR3 length: 16 residues. Germline lookup yields CDR1 SGHTA and CDR2 FQGNSA. This table comes from immunoSEQ multiplex PCR, and its TCRdb copy is limited to in-frame clones, with some not included. This table holds tens of thousands of clones, about 83% found once. The time point denotes: baseline, week 1 (first vaccination visit). Treatment of the sample: pre-vaccination baseline after standard-of-care therapy. J is TRBJ2-5 and V is TRBV7-2; possibly TRBD1 for D (5 bases). Sequences were derived from PBMCs, sampled from a glioma patient treated with radiotherapy, temozolomide or both. The receptor was derived from a woman aged 45 to 65 with glioma. Here the CDR3 DNA reads TGTGCCAGCAGCTTAGCGGGGCAGAGCGACAAAGAGACCCAGTACTTC. Translation gives CASSLAGQSDKETQYF. Looking up the rest from reference TRBV7-2 and TRBJ2-5 gives the full variable domain: GAGVSQSPSNKVTEKGKDVELRCDPISGHTALYWYRQSLGQGLEFLIYFQGNSAPDKSGLPSDRFSAERTGGSVSTLTIQRTQQEDSAVYLCASSLAGQSDKETQYFGPGTRLLVL.